The clone carrying this T cell receptor (beta chain) has just a few counts. Its target is unknown. The data derive from a study of early T cells in non-severe SARS-CoV-2 infection. Study-wide points: In VDJdb matching, anti-spike CD8 responses were favored while private and CD4 specificities went missing.

This CDR3 has 13 amino acids. Trimming stripped 2 bases from V and 1 base from J, with 2 bases between. CDR1 and CDR2 from the germline V gene are SEHNR and FQNEAQ (reference sequence). In the library, individual cDNA molecules carried attached unique molecular identifiers. TCRdb itself ran the 5' RACE reads through MiXCR, one entry per CDR3 protein. Counted here are under 85,000 distinct CDR3 sequences, around 5% occurring once; the ten biggest clones make up about 7%. Sequenced here: whole blood, sampled at baseline. This clonotype was obtained from an adult who was a healthcare worker with PCR-confirmed SARS-CoV-2 infection or an uninfected control (not recorded which). The genes are TRBV7-9 and TRBJ2-2; D is ambiguous. In nucleotides, the CDR3 is TGTGCCAGCAGCTTATGGAACACCGGGGAGCTGTTTTTT. Its translation is CASSLWNTGELFF.